This passage covers 29 T cell receptor beta chains from one sample sequenced in a study of regulatory T cells in long-lasting Graves disease. CDR3 regions were amplified by Arm-PCR using iRepertoire HTBI primers to build TCR beta libraries. Via MiXCR, TCRdb re-called the multiplex PCR reads, giving one row per CDR3 protein. The table lists about 500,000 distinct CDR3 sequences, approximately 12% of them singletons. The time point here: newly diagnosed GD, antithyroid drugs for less than 3 months. With RNA extracted from PBMCs as input, the TCR library was made. The sample was also linked to a second study, of T cells in Graves' hyperthyroidism and ophthalmopathy.

The sample consisted of peripheral blood mononuclear cells (PBMCs), taken at new diagnosis, from a patient treated with antithyroid drugs. The origin of the receptors is a woman aged 25 to 39 with Graves disease.

The rearrangement joins TRBV6-2 or TRBV6-3 to TRBJ2-1, with 8 bases matching TRBD2. CDR3 length: 15 residues. V lost 5 bases to trimming and J lost 8 bases; unmatched junction nucleotides: 11. CDR1 is MNHEY and CDR2 is SVGEGT in the germline V gene. The DNA for the CDR3 is TGTGCCAGCAGTGAAGAGGGACTAGGGACCTATGAGCAGTTCTTC. As protein: CASSEEGLGTYEQFF.

This clonotype has only a few counts. This chain links TRBV7-9 with TRBJ2-7; 7 bases line up with TRBD1. This CDR3 has 13 residues. The trim removed 4 bases at V and 6 bases at J, leaving 6 bases unmatched. CDR1 is SEHNR and CDR2 is FQNEAQ in the germline V gene (reference sequence). The CDR3 bases are TGTGCCAGCAGCTCCGAAACAGGGGCCGAGCAGTACTTC. Encoded protein: CASSSETGAEQYF.

This clonotype was recorded at least ten times. This chain links TRBV11-3 with TRBJ1-1; unclear D gene. CDR1 SGHNT and CDR2 YENEEA come from the germline V gene. V dropped 10 bases and J dropped 3 bases, with 18 bases sitting between them. The CDR3 runs 14 residues. CDR3 DNA sequence: TGTGCCACTTCAAGGGAGTCCGCGGACACTGAAGCTTTCTTT. It encodes CATSRESADTEAFF. The full variable domain, in which reference TRBV11-3 and TRBJ1-1 provide the parts outside the CDR3, is EAGVVQSPRYKIIEKKQPVAFWCNPISGHNTLYWYLQNLGQGPELLIRYENEEAVDDSQLPKDRFSAERLKGVDSTLKIQPAELGDSAVYLCATSRESADTEAFFGQGTRLTVV.

This clonotype has at least ten counts. CDR3 in amino acids: CASSAGPRINYGYTF. For the CDR3, the DNA is TGTGCCAGCAGTGCGGGACCGCGCATTAACTATGGCTACACCTTC. The chain links TRBV6-1 to TRBJ1-2, with D maybe TRBD1 (5 bases). Per germline, CDR1 MNHNS and CDR2 SASEGT. The length of the CDR3 is 15 residues. The V gene lost 4 bases and the J gene lost 1 base, with 13 bases spanning the gap.

In nucleotides, the CDR3 is TGTGCCAGTATGGATTGGAGGGGAGCGAACACTGAAGCTTTCTTT. Translation gives CASMDWRGANTEAFF. The chain joins TRBV19 to TRBJ1-1; tentatively, D is TRBD1 (5 bases). Trimming left V 7 bases short and J 1 base short, with 16 bases between. This CDR3 has 15 amino acids. Germline CDR1 LNHDA, CDR2 SQIVND (reference sequence).

This clonotype showed up many times. This sequence joins TRBV7-8 and TRBJ1-2; D may be TRBD1 (6 bases). Germline CDR1 SGHVS, CDR2 FQNEAQ. The CDR3 covers 14 residues. Trimming took 10 bases from V and 10 from J, leaving 25 bases between them. CDR3 region: CATRMAGQGPAYTF. The CDR3 DNA is TGTGCCACCAGAATGGCTGGTCAGGGGCCTGCCTACACCTTC.

The chain carries TRBV5-8 and TRBJ1-2; no clear D gene. CDR1 and CDR2 from the germline V gene are SGHTS and YDEGEE. V lost 3 bases, J lost 0 bases, and 12 bases lay in between. The CDR3 consists of 15 residues. The CDR3 region is CASSSRTFPNYGYTF. As DNA, the CDR3 is TGTGCCAGCAGCTCCCGGACTTTCCCTAACTATGGCTACACCTTC.

This clonotype was observed many times. The chain couples TRBV24-1 to TRBJ1-5, with D perhaps matching TRBD1 (5 bases). Per the germline V gene, CDR1 is KGHDR and CDR2 is SFDVKD. The V end was cut by 7 bases, the J end by 10 bases, with 19 bases between. The CDR3 covers 14 residues. CDR3 nucleotide sequence: TGTGCCACCAGCCTTCGGGGAGGAGGGACCCCCCAGCATTTT. It translates to CATSLRGGGTPQHF.

This clonotype was seen at least ten times. The genes are TRBV27 and TRBJ1-4; the D gene is possibly TRBD1 (5 bases). The CDR3 spans 15 residues. The V gene's germline CDR1 is MNHEY and CDR2 SMNVEV (reference sequence). The germline V and J ends were trimmed by 7 bases and 5 bases, with 17 bases remaining between them. The CDR3 DNA is TGTGCCAGCACCCCAATGCGGGGCCAGAATGAAAAACTGTTTTTT. This codes for CASTPMRGQNEKLFF.

This clonotype showed up many times. The V gene is TRBV7-3, the J gene TRBJ1-6; no definite D call. Trimming pared 1 base from V and 8 bases from J, leaving 9 bases between. The germline V gene has CDR1 SGHTA and CDR2 FQGTGA. The CDR3 has 14 residues. The CDR3 sequence: CASSLRLRDSPLHF. The CDR3 DNA follows: TGTGCCAGCAGCTTAAGGTTGAGGGATTCACCCCTCCACTTT.

As concerns this clonotype: It differs at one base from a far larger clone, so likely a read error. The V call is TRBV7-8, the J call TRBJ2-7, with D uncertain. This CDR3 contains 11 residues. The germline CDR1 and CDR2 sequences are SGHVS and FQNEAQ. DNA of the CDR3: TGTGCCAACAGCATATTCTACGAGCAGTACTTC. It codes for CANSIFYEQYF.

The V and J genes are TRBV9 and TRBJ2-1; D uncertain. The germline V gene encodes CDR1 SGDLS and CDR2 YYNGEE. Between the trimmed V and J ends, which lost 3 bases and 0 bases, there was a span of 7 bases. The CDR3 has 14 residues. The CDR3: CASSEDGSYNEQFF. As DNA, the CDR3 is TGTGCCAGCAGCGAAGACGGCTCCTACAATGAGCAGTTCTTC.

This clonotype was seen many times. The chain has TRBV28 and TRBJ2-1; D may correspond to TRBD1 or TRBD2 (5 bases each). Trimming removed 5 bases from V and 14 bases from J, with 16 bases in between. Germline loops: CDR1 MDHEN, CDR2 SYDVKM. CDR3 length equals 12 residues. The CDR3 loop is CASSHGDLEEFF. The CDR3 DNA sequence: TGTGCCAGCAGTCACGGGGACCTCGAGGAGTTCTTC. Full variable domain (outside the CDR3, taken from reference TRBV28 and TRBJ2-1): DVKVTQSSRYLVKRTGEKVFLECVQDMDHENMFWYRQDPGLGLRLIYFSYDVKMKEKGDIPEGYSVSREKKERFSLILESASTNQTSMYLCASSHGDLEEFFGPGTRLTVL.

In DNA, the CDR3 is TGCAGTGCGAGCGAACTGCTAGCGGGAGGCGATACGCAGTATTTT. This translates into CSASELLAGGDTQYF. The rearrangement links TRBV20-1 to TRBJ2-3; 11 bases agree with TRBD2. The CDR3 contains 15 residues. Losses at the gene ends were 6 bases for V and 6 bases for J; bases not matched to a gene: 11. Germline V gene data show CDR1 as DFQATT and CDR2 as SNEGSKA (reference sequence).

This clonotype showed up just a few times. At one of its ends the junction is not consistent with the germline gene, which may arise from a read error. For the CDR3, the DNA is TGTGCCAGTGGTATTGGGAGGGCCTACTCTGGAAACACCATATATTTT. Its protein is CASGIGRAYSGNTIYF. This chain uses TRBV19 with TRBJ1-3; the D is unclear. Germline-derived CDR1 and CDR2 are LNHDA and SQIVND (reference sequence). The CDR3 loop spans 16 amino acids. Full variable domain (missing parts from reference TRBV19 and TRBJ1-3): DGGITQSPKYLFRKEGQNVTLSCEQNLNHDAMYWYRQDPGQGLRLIYYSQIVNDFQKGDIAEGYSVSREKKESFPLTVTSAQKNPTAFYLCASGIGRAYSGNTIYFGEGSWLTVV.

This clonotype has a count of ten or more. One end of the junction is discordant with germline, which a read error may explain. The genes are TRBV9 and TRBJ2-1, with TRBD1 matching 8 bases. Per the germline V gene, CDR1 is SGDLS and CDR2 is YYNGEE. The CDR3 consists of 15 residues. CDR3 DNA sequence: TGTGCCAGCAGCGTAGGTGGACAGGGTTTGGATGAACAGTTCTTC. It translates to CASSVGGQGLDEQFF.

This clonotype was observed at least ten times. This chain links TRBV19 with TRBJ1-2; 7 bases are a match to TRBD1. Germline V gene lookup returns CDR1 LNHDA and CDR2 SQIVND (reference sequence). CDR3 length equals 14 residues. Germline trimming cut 5 bases from V and 4 bases from J; bases unmatched to any gene: 7. The chain's CDR3 is CASSPEGASYGYTF. The CDR3 region has the DNA TGTGCCAGTAGTCCCGAGGGGGCAAGCTATGGCTACACCTTC.

This clonotype has more than one count but fewer than ten. As DNA, the CDR3 is TGTGCCACCAGCGGAACCGGGACTAGGCTCAATGAGCAGTTCTTC. Translation gives CATSGTGTRLNEQFF. The chain links TRBV15 to TRBJ2-1; 8 bases fit TRBD2. The V segment lost 5 bases and the J segment 6 bases; nucleotides outside the gene matches: 9. Looked up from germline, CDR1 is LNHNV and CDR2 is YYDKDF (reference sequence). This CDR3 spans 15 amino acids.

The gene calls are TRBV12-5 and TRBJ2-3; 15 bases align to TRBD2. This CDR3 contains 14 residues. Looked up from germline, CDR1 is LGHNT and CDR2 is FRNRAP. V dropped 11 bases and J dropped 4; count of bases not matched to a gene: 4. CDR3 residues: CARGTSGRSDTQYF. In DNA, the CDR3 is TGTGCTCGAGGGACTAGCGGGAGGTCAGATACGCAGTATTTT.

This clonotype appeared many times. The chain is built from TRBV27 and TRBJ2-3; 8 nucleotides agree with TRBD2. Germline-derived CDR1 and CDR2 are MNHEY and SMNVEV (reference sequence). Trimming took 8 bases from V and 1 from J; bases not matched to a gene: 8. CDR3 length: 15 amino acids. This CDR3 is CASGGGGRRTDTQYF. As DNA, the CDR3 is TGTGCCAGCGGGGGCGGCGGGAGGCGCACAGATACGCAGTATTTT.

The count of this clonotype is one. The DNA is omitted, as the CDR3 cannot be located on it reliably, and the CDR3 follows TCRdb's listing. The chain recombines TRBV4-2 with TRBJ2-3; the table's D call, TRBD2, has no DNA check behind it. The CDR3 spans 15 residues, counting both ends. Germline loops: CDR1 LGHNA, CDR2 YNFKEQ. CDR3 loop: CASSQVFAAGTISYF.

This clonotype has at least ten counts. The chain employs TRBV5-1 and TRBJ1-2; TRBD1 matches at 9 bases. This CDR3 spans 14 amino acids. The germline CDR1 and CDR2 sequences are SGHRS and YFSETQ. The junction had 8 bases not matched to a gene; V was cut back by 3 bases and J by 8 bases. CDR3 nucleotide sequence: TGCGCCAGCAGCTCACTGACAGGGGGAAAAGGCTACACCTTC. Translation: CASSSLTGGKGYTF.

This clonotype was observed many times. The chain is built from TRBV11-2 and TRBJ2-7; perhaps TRBD2 as D (5 bases). This CDR3 spans 19 amino acids. Trimming cost V 1 base and J 1 base, with 23 bases left between them. Germline V gene data show CDR1 as SGHAT and CDR2 as FQNNGV. For the CDR3, the DNA is TGTGCCAGCAGCTTAGTATGGTGGGGAGAGGGCAGAAATTCCTACGAGCAGTACTTC. Its translation is CASSLVWWGEGRNSYEQYF.

This clonotype has at least ten counts. This chain joins TRBV3-1 and TRBJ2-5; a weak D match, TRBD1 (6 bases). The CDR3 has 13 amino acids. V dropped 5 bases and J dropped 7 bases, with 14 bases sitting between them. Looked up from germline, CDR1 is LGHDT and CDR2 is YNNKEL (reference sequence). The CDR3 DNA follows: TGTGCCAGCAGCTGGACAGAAGGGGGGACCCAGTACTTC. This codes for CASSWTEGGTQYF.

The table lists this clonotype with many counts. This rearrangement joins TRBV20-1 to TRBJ2-5; D not resolved. Trimming shortened V by 0 bases and J by 6 bases, and 11 bases separated the two germline ends. The CDR3 runs 13 residues. Looked up from germline, CDR1 is DFQATT and CDR2 is SNEGSKA (reference sequence). CDR3 coding DNA: TGCAGTGCTAGAGACCACGTTGGGAAGACCCAGTACTTC. Its protein product is CSARDHVGKTQYF.

This clonotype was detected many times. The chain has TRBV20-1 and TRBJ1-1; D is possibly TRBD1 (5 bases). The CDR3 loop spans 13 amino acids. From germline, CDR1 is DFQATT and CDR2 SNEGSKA (reference sequence). V lost 3 bases to trimming and J lost 1 base, with 9 bases between them. The CDR3 coding sequence is TGCAGTGCTAGCAGGGTAGGGAACACTGAAGCTTTCTTT. It specifies CSASRVGNTEAFF.

This clonotype was seen at least ten times. The chain uses TRBV6-5 and TRBJ2-7, with a tentative D call TRBD2 (5 bases). CDR1 and CDR2 (germline): MNHEY, SVGAGI. V was cut by 5 bases and J by 1 base, with 9 bases left in between. This CDR3 is built from 13 residues. In DNA, the CDR3 is TGTGCCAGCAGTCTACTAGAGTCCTACGAGCAGTACTTC. The encoded protein is CASSLLESYEQYF.

This clonotype appeared a few times. The chain couples TRBV28 to TRBJ2-4, with D perhaps matching TRBD1 (5 bases). This CDR3 comprises 15 residues. The V and J ends lost 6 bases and 1 base respectively, with 13 bases between them. Germline values: CDR1 MDHEN, CDR2 SYDVKM. Here the CDR3 reads CASSTGGSAKNIQYF. CDR3 coding DNA: TGTGCCAGCAGCACAGGTGGCTCGGCCAAAAACATTCAGTACTTC.

The J gene is TRBJ2-2, the V gene TRBV5-1, with a weak D call TRBD1 (5 bases). This CDR3 contains 16 residues. The V gene's germline CDR1 is SGHRS and CDR2 YFSETQ. Trimming cost V 7 bases and J 4 bases, with 20 bases left between them. CDR3: CASSMSGMGGTGELFF. CDR3 bases: TGCGCCAGCTCTATGTCAGGGATGGGCGGCACCGGGGAGCTGTTTTTT.